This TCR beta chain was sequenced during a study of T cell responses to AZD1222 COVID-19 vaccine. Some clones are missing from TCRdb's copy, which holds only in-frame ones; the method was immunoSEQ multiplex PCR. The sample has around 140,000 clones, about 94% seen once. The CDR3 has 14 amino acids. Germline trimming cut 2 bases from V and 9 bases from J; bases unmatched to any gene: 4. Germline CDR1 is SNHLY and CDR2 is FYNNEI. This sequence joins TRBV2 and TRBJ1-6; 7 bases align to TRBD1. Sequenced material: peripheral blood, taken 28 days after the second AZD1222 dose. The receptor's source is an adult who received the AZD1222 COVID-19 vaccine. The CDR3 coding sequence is TGTGCCAGCAGTGAAACAGGGGAAGGTTCACCCCTCCACTTT. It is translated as CASSETGEGSPLHF.